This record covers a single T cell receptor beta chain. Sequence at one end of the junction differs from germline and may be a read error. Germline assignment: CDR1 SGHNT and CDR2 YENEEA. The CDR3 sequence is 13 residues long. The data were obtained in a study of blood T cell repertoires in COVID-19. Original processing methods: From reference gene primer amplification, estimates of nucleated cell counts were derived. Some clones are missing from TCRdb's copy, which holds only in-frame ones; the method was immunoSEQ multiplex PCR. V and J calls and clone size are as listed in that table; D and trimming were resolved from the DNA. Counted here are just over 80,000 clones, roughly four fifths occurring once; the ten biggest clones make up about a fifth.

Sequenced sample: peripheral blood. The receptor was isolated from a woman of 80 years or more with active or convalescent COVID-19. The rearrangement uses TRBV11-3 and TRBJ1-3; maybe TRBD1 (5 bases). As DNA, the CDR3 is TGTGCCAGAGTGGAGGGGTTCTGGAAACACCATATATTT. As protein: CARVEGFWKHHIF.